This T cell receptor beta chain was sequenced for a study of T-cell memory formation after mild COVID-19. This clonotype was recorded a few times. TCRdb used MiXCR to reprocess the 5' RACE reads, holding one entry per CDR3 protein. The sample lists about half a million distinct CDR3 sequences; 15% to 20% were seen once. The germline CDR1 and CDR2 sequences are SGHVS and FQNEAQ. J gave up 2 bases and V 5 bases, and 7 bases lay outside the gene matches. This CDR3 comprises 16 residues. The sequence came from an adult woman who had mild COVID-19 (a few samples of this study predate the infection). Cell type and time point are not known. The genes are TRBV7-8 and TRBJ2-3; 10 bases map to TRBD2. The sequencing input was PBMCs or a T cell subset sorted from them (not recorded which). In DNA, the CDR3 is TGTGCCAGCAGCCTCCGGACTAGCGGAATCACAGATACGCAGTATTTT. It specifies CASSLRTSGITDTQYF.